One and the same sample provided the 21 T cell receptor beta chains below, sequenced in a study of blood T cell repertoires in COVID-19. Assay used: immunoSEQ multiplex PCR; TCRdb lists only in-frame clones, some missing. The sample has about 340,000 clones, 92% seen once. What was sequenced was PBMCs or T cells enriched from blood (not recorded which). Receptor source: a woman in her 30s who had recovered from COVID-19.

This chain connects TRBV24-1 to TRBJ2-1, with TRBD1 matching 10 bases. Trimming at V came to 3 bases and at J to 7 bases, leaving 5 bases not matched to a gene. The CDR3 sequence is 15 residues long. The germline V gene encodes CDR1 KGHDR and CDR2 SFDVKD. The CDR3 loop is CATSDPRTGGNEQFF. In nucleotides, the CDR3 is TGTGCCACCAGTGATCCCCGGACAGGGGGGAATGAGCAGTTCTTC.

This sequence joins TRBV9 and TRBJ1-2; D possibly corresponds to TRBD1 (6 bases). The CDR3 totals 14 residues. V was shortened by 4 bases and J by 7 bases, with 17 bases between the two germline ends. Germline CDR1 is SGDLS and CDR2 is YYNGEE. The CDR3 region is CASSHSTGIGGYTF. The CDR3 DNA reads as TGTGCCAGCAGCCACTCCACAGGGATAGGTGGCTACACCTTC.

This sequence joins TRBV28 and TRBJ1-2, with TRBD1 identical over 10 bases. Germline-derived CDR1 and CDR2 are MDHEN and SYDVKM. This CDR3 contains 16 residues. J was trimmed by 5 bases and V by 5 bases; bases with no gene match: 11. The CDR3: CASSPAWTGGGYGYTF. CDR3 nucleotides: TGTGCCAGCAGTCCAGCCTGGACAGGGGGTGGGTATGGCTACACCTTC.

The chain couples TRBV4-3 to TRBJ1-4; D is ambiguous. This CDR3 contains 20 residues. Germline V CDR1 and CDR2: LGHNA, YSLEER. The V end was cut by 0 bases, the J end by 6 bases, with 26 bases between. In DNA, the CDR3 is TGCGCCAGCAGCCAAGATCCCGCCGGACTGGGAGGTAACGAGGATGAAAAACTGTTTTTT. Its protein is CASSQDPAGLGGNEDEKLFF.

The sample holds a few counts of this clone. This chain links TRBV18 with TRBJ1-1; D unresolved. V lost 3 bases to trimming and J lost 7 bases, with 12 bases between them. The CDR3 length is 13 residues. The V gene's germline CDR1 is KGHSH and CDR2 LQKENI. In nucleotides, the CDR3 is TGTGCCAGCTCACCTAAGGGAGATGGTGAAGCTTTCTTT. Residues: CASSPKGDGEAFF.

There are a few counts of this clone. The rearrangement uses TRBV5-1 and TRBJ2-7; 10 bases are a match to TRBD2. This CDR3 region has 17 residues. With V trimmed by 0 bases and J by 2 bases, 8 bases remained unmatched. CDR1 and CDR2 from the germline V gene are SGHRS and YFSETQ. The CDR3 sequence: CASSLDTSGTPTYEQYF. CDR3 sequence (DNA): TGCGCCAGCAGCTTGGATACTAGCGGGACACCTACCTACGAGCAGTACTTC.

This clone was recorded a few times. V gene TRBV6-1 combines with J gene TRBJ2-1; TRBD2 matches 9 bases. The CDR3 runs to 15 residues. After removal of 0 bases from V and 9 bases from J, the junction contained 6 bases not matched to a gene. Per germline, CDR1 MNHNS and CDR2 SASEGT. The CDR3 region is CASSEAVSGSGEQFF. CDR3 sequence (DNA): TGTGCCAGCAGTGAAGCGGTTAGCGGGAGTGGTGAGCAGTTCTTC.

In this sample, this clone turned up a few times. The chain uses TRBV7-8 and TRBJ2-7; 7 nucleotides align to TRBD1. Germline V lookup: CDR1 SGHVS, CDR2 FQNEAQ. The CDR3 totals 13 residues. The V gene end was trimmed by 1 base and the J gene end by 7 bases; junction bases not matched to a gene: 4. The CDR3 loop is CASSLGQGREQYF. The CDR3 nucleotides read TGTGCCAGCAGCTTAGGACAGGGAAGGGAGCAGTACTTC.

About this clone: Other DNA sequences within the sample encode an identical CDR3. The genes are TRBV27 and TRBJ1-1; no definite D call. Trimming shortened V by 2 bases and J by 1 base, and 5 bases separated the two germline ends. Germline CDR1 reads MNHEY; CDR2 reads SMNVEV (reference sequence). The CDR3 runs to 13 residues. The CDR3 is CASSLRGNTEAFF. DNA of the CDR3: TGTGCCAGCAGTTTACGAGGGAACACTGAAGCTTTCTTT.

This chain joins TRBV5-1 and TRBJ2-7, with 11 bases matching TRBD1. Unmatched junction bases numbered 7, after V lost 6 bases and J lost 2 bases. CDR1 and CDR2 (germline): SGHRS, YFSETQ. The CDR3 runs 15 residues. CDR3 coding DNA: TGCGCCAGCAAAGGGGGGACAGGGGGACCCTACGAGCAGTACTTC. It translates to CASKGGTGGPYEQYF.

The rearrangement joins TRBV9 to TRBJ2-2; D is perhaps TRBD2 (7 bases). Germline CDR1 is SGDLS and CDR2 is YYNGEE. V lost 0 bases and J 3 bases, leaving 12 bases between the germline ends. This CDR3 has 16 amino acids. The CDR3 loop reads CASSVEGGRDTGELFF. The DNA of the CDR3 is TGTGCCAGCAGCGTAGAGGGGGGGCGTGACACCGGGGAGCTGTTTTTT.

This chain links TRBV6-1 with TRBJ1-6, with a tentative D call TRBD1 (5 bases). CDR3 length: 14 amino acids. The V and J ends lost 1 base and 9 bases respectively, with 10 bases between them. The germline gives CDR1 MNHNS, CDR2 SASEGT. Here the CDR3 DNA reads TGTGCCAGCAGTGAAGATTTGGGGGGTTCACCCCTCCACTTT. This codes for CASSEDLGGSPLHF.

The chain joins TRBV7-2 to TRBJ2-1; 11 nucleotides match TRBD2. The V and J ends lost 1 base and 9 bases, in that order; junction bases with no gene match: 5. Germline V gene sequence: CDR1 SGHTA, CDR2 FQGNSA. This CDR3 has 15 residues. The CDR3 is CASSLVAGGLSEQFF. The CDR3 nucleotides read TGTGCCAGCAGCTTAGTAGCGGGGGGGCTAAGTGAGCAGTTCTTC. Together with reference TRBV7-2 and TRBJ2-1, the CDR3 gives the full variable domain: GAGVSQSPSNKVTEKGKDVELRCDPISGHTALYWYRQSLGQGLEFLIYFQGNSAPDKSGLPSDRFSAERTGGSVSTLTIQRTQQEDSAVYLCASSLVAGGLSEQFFGPGTRLTVL.

This clone was found a few times. The chain carries TRBV18 and TRBJ1-5, with 7 bases that match TRBD1. The CDR3 spans 16 residues. Unmatched junction bases numbered 8, after V lost 6 bases and J lost 0 bases. The germline gives CDR1 KGHSH, CDR2 LQKENI. In nucleotides, the CDR3 is TGTGCCAGCTCCCTCGGGACAGCAAATAGCAATCAGCCCCAGCATTTT. The encoded protein is CASSLGTANSNQPQHF. The full variable domain, rest sourced from reference TRBV18 and TRBJ1-5, is NAGVMQNPRHLVRRRGQEARLRCSPMKGHSHVYWYRQLPEEGLKFMVYLQKENIIDESGMPKERFSAEFPKEGPSILRIQQVVRGDSAAYFCASSLGTANSNQPQHFGDGTRLSIL.

V usage is TRBV9 and J usage is TRBJ2-3, with TRBD2 as a possible D gene (5 bases). This CDR3 is 15 amino acids long. Trimming removed 1 base at V and 4 bases at J, with 13 bases between. The germline V gene has CDR1 SGDLS and CDR2 YYNGEE. This CDR3 is CASSVNGVEADTQYF. The CDR3 region has the DNA TGTGCCAGCAGCGTAAATGGGGTGGAGGCAGATACGCAGTATTTT.

This clone is a singleton in its sample. The chain couples TRBV13 to TRBJ2-7, with 7 bases lining up with TRBD1. This CDR3 contains 15 residues. V trimming: 1 base; J trimming: 3 bases; junction bases outside the gene matches: 6. In germline, CDR1 is PRHDT, CDR2 FYEKMQ (reference sequence). Written as DNA, the CDR3 is TGTGCCAGCAGCTTAGTTCCCCGGGACAGCTACGAGCAGTACTTC. The encoded protein is CASSLVPRDSYEQYF. Filled out from reference TRBV13 and TRBJ2-7, the complete variable domain reads AAGVIQSPRHLIKEKRETATLKCYPIPRHDTVYWYQQGPGQDPQFLISFYEKMQSDKGSIPDRFSAQQFSDYHSELNMSSLELGDSALYFCASSLVPRDSYEQYFGPGTRLTVT.

The chain links TRBV6-2 or TRBV6-3 to TRBJ2-7, with D perhaps matching TRBD1 (5 bases). V was shortened by 4 bases and J by 5 bases, with 9 bases between the two germline ends. From germline, CDR1 is MNHEY and CDR2 SVGEGT. There are 12 residues in the CDR3. Written as DNA, the CDR3 is TGTGCCAGCAGTTCTCCAGGGAACGAGCAGTACTTC. It specifies CASSSPGNEQYF.

This clone was detected once. This sequence joins TRBV7-2 and TRBJ1-2, with TRBD1 matching over 8 bases. This CDR3 is 15 amino acids long. Per germline, CDR1 SGHTA and CDR2 FQGNSA. Trimming at V came to 1 base and at J to 7 bases, leaving 8 bases not matched to a gene. CDR3 loop: CASSLVGQGVGGYTF. CDR3 DNA: TGTGCCAGCAGCTTAGTAGGACAGGGAGTGGGTGGCTACACCTTC.

Only one count was recorded for this clone. This chain uses TRBV19 with TRBJ1-2, with D unclear. V lost 4 bases and J 3 bases, leaving 12 bases between the germline ends. Germline V gene sequence: CDR1 LNHDA, CDR2 SQIVND (reference sequence). The CDR3 length is 14 residues. The CDR3, as DNA: TGTGCCAGTAGTAGGGTCCACCGGGACTATGGCTACACCTTC. Translation gives CASSRVHRDYGYTF.

The chain has TRBV10-3 and TRBJ2-3; TRBD2 might be the D (6 bases). The V end was cut by 6 bases, the J end by 3 bases, with 13 bases between. The CDR3 is 14 residues long. Germline CDR1 reads ENHRY; CDR2 reads SYGVKD. This CDR3 is CAIRGGIATDTQYF. CDR3 coding DNA: TGTGCCATCAGGGGCGGGATCGCGACAGATACGCAGTATTTT.

This clone has only one observation. V usage is TRBV4-1 and J usage is TRBJ1-2; 7 bases map to TRBD1. Unmatched junction bases numbered 4, after V lost 2 bases and J lost 4 bases. This CDR3 is 14 amino acids long. Germline V gene sequence: CDR1 MGHRA, CDR2 YSYEKL. CDR3 bases: TGCGCCAGCAGCCAATTCCGGGACAGCTATGGCTACACCTTC. Protein: CASSQFRDSYGYTF.